This T cell receptor beta chain is from a study of shared clonotypes between healthy human individuals. Donors were healthy HIV-negative adults without recently reported acute infections or vaccinations. Clones were sequenced by immunoSEQ multiplex PCR, and TCRdb holds only the in-frame ones, with some missing. Of about 1.4 million clones in the sample, approximately 97% are singletons; the top ten hold roughly 1.2%. The sequenced material came from naive CD4+ T cells sorted from blood. The subset here: CD45RA+ positively selected. This receptor was identified in a young man in good health.

Written as DNA, the CDR3 is TGCGCCAGCAGCTTTGGGGGCGAGGGCACTGAAGCTTTCTTT. This sequence encodes CASSFGGEGTEAFF. V and J are TRBV5-1 and TRBJ1-1; a possible D gene is TRBD1 (6 bases). Germline-derived CDR1 and CDR2 are SGHRS and YFSETQ. CDR3 length: 14 residues. V gave up 2 bases and J gave up 4 bases, with 12 bases separating them.